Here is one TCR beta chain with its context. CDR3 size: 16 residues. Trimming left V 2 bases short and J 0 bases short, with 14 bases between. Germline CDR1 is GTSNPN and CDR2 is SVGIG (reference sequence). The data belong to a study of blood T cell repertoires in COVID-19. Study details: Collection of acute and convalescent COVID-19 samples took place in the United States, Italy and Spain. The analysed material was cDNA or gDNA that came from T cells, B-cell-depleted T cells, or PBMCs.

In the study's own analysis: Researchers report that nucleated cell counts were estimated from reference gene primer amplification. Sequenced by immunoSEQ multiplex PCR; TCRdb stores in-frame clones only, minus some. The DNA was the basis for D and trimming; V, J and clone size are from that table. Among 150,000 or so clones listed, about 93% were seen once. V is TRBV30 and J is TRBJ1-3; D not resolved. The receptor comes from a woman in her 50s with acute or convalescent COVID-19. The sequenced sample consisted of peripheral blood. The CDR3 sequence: CAWSSGGPGSGNTIYF. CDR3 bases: TGTGCCTGGAGTAGCGGAGGACCAGGCTCTGGAAACACCATATATTTT.